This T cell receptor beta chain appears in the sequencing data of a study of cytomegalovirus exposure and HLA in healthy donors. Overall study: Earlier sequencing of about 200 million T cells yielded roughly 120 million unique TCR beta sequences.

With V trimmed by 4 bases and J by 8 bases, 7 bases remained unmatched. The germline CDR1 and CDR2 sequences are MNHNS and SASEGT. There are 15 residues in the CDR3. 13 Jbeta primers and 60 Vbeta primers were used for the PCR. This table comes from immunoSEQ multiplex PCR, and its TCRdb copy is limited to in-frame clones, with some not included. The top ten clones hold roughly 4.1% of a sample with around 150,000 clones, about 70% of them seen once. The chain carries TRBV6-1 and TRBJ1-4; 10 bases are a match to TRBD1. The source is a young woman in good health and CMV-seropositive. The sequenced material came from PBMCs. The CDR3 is CASSALTGGGEKLFF. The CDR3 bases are TGTGCCAGCAGTGCCTTGACAGGGGGCGGGGAAAAACTGTTTTTT.